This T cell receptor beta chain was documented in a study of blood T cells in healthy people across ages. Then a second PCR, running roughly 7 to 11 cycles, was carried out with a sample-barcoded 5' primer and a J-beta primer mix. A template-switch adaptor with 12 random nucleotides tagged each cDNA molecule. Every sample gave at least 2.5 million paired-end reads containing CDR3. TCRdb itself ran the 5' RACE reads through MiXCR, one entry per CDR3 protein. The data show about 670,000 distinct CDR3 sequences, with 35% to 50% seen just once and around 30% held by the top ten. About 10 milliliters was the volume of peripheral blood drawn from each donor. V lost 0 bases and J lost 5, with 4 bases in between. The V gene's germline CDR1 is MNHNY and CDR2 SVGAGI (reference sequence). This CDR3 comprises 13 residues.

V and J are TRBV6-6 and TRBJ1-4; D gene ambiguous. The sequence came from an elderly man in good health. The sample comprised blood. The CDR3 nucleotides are TGTGCCAGCAGTTACTCGGGAAATGAAAAACTGTTTTTT. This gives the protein CASSYSGNEKLFF.